These 20 T cell receptor beta chains were sequenced from one sample in a study of shared clonotypes between healthy human individuals (dated by TCRdb to 2018 to 2021). The library was generated by the immunoSEQ multiplex PCR assay. TCRdb re-hosts the immuneACCESS table, in-frame sequences only. Its copies lack some clones; in the studies checked, an unresolved V gene accounts for under half of them, and the cause for the rest is not known. Across this sample there are about 2 million clones, with roughly 96% seen only once. The ten most abundant clones make up under 0.15% of the sample. Sequenced input: naive CD4+ T cells sorted from blood. The cell subset or site label on this specimen signifies: CD45RA+ positively selected. The receptors shown here come from a young man in good health.

The chain combines TRBV7-2 with TRBJ2-1; D is undetermined. The germline V gene has CDR1 SGHTA and CDR2 FQGNSA. Trimming took off 5 bases at V and 0 bases at J, with 8 bases between the two ends. The CDR3 totals 14 residues. In nucleotides, the CDR3 is TGTGCCAGCAGCCCACTGGGCTCCTACAATGAGCAGTTCTTC. Translated: CASSPLGSYNEQFF.

The chain employs TRBV6-5 and TRBJ2-3; the D call may be TRBD1 or TRBD2 (5 bases each). CDR1 is MNHEY, CDR2 SVGAGI, per germline. Trimming cost V 2 bases and J 3 bases, with 9 bases left between them. The CDR3 sequence is 14 residues long. The CDR3 loop is CASSYRDPTDTQYF. The CDR3 nucleotides are TGTGCCAGCAGTTACAGGGACCCGACAGATACGCAGTATTTT.

The chain combines TRBV5-6 with TRBJ1-3, with D possibly being TRBD1 (6 bases). CDR1 is SGHDT, CDR2 YYEEEE, per germline. This CDR3 spans 15 amino acids. V shed 4 bases and J shed 4 bases, with 15 bases lying between them. The CDR3 loop reads CASSTRPGAGNTIYF. The CDR3 region has the DNA TGTGCCAGCAGCACCCGCCCAGGGGCGGGAAACACCATATATTTT.

The table lists this clone with a few counts. This rearrangement joins TRBV30 to TRBJ2-1; a possible D gene is TRBD2 (6 bases). This CDR3 has 14 residues. With 0 bases removed from V and 8 bases from J, the gap between germline ends came to 14 bases. Germline V CDR1 and CDR2: GTSNPN, SVGIG (reference sequence). CDR3 in DNA: TGTGCCTGGAGTGTTGGGGGGAGTGGAGATGAGCAGTTCTTC. Amino acids: CAWSVGGSGDEQFF.

This chain uses TRBV2 with TRBJ1-2, with a tentative D call TRBD1 (5 bases). Germline CDR1 is SNHLY and CDR2 is FYNNEI. V lost 3 bases and J lost 7, with 12 bases in between. The CDR3 sequence is 13 residues long. The CDR3 DNA reads as TGTGCCAGCAGTGACAGGGCTCAAGGTGGCTACACCTTC. It codes for CASSDRAQGGYTF.

In the case of this clone: Additional DNA sequences in this sample encode the identical CDR3. The chain employs TRBV27 and TRBJ2-3; no clear D. Germline-derived CDR1 and CDR2 are MNHEY and SMNVEV (reference sequence). V was trimmed by 6 bases and J by 0 bases, leaving 7 bases between them. This CDR3 is 13 amino acids long. The CDR3 DNA reads as TGTGCCAGCAGCCTCTGGAGCACAGATACGCAGTATTTT. Encoded protein: CASSLWSTDTQYF.

The chain joins TRBV6-5 to TRBJ2-7; 9 bases are shared with TRBD2. The V gene's germline CDR1 is MNHEY and CDR2 SVGAGI. This CDR3 has 15 amino acids. Germline trimming cut 6 bases from V and 0 bases from J; bases unmatched to any gene: 6. DNA for the CDR3: TGTGCCAGCAGAACCCTTAGCGGGAGCTCCTACGAGCAGTACTTC. It translates to CASRTLSGSSYEQYF.

The rearrangement joins TRBV7-9 to TRBJ1-4; D unclear. CDR1 and CDR2 (germline): SEHNR, FQNEAQ (reference sequence). V was trimmed by 5 bases and J by 5 bases, leaving 12 bases between them. CDR3 length: 14 amino acids. The CDR3 is CASSLPVPNEKLFF. The CDR3 DNA is TGTGCCAGCAGCCTACCCGTACCGAATGAAAAACTGTTTTTT.

The chain has TRBV10-3 and TRBJ2-1; no definite D call. CDR1 is ENHRY and CDR2 is SYGVKD in the germline V gene. The CDR3 has 14 residues. V was trimmed by 3 bases and J by 5 bases, leaving 11 bases between them. The CDR3 bases are TGTGCCATCAGTGACTTCGGTCCTAACAATGAGCAGTTCTTC. The encoded protein is CAISDFGPNNEQFF.

On this clone: The sample has other DNA sequences that encode this CDR3 too. The chain is built from TRBV9 and TRBJ2-5, with 7 bases aligning to TRBD2. The germline V gene encodes CDR1 SGDLS and CDR2 YYNGEE. The junction had 2 bases not matched to a gene; V was cut back by 0 bases and J by 3 bases. This CDR3 spans 14 amino acids. In DNA form, the CDR3 reads TGTGCCAGCAGCGTAGGCCTAGCGGAAGAGACCCAGTACTTC. Residues: CASSVGLAEETQYF.

The chain joins TRBV18 to TRBJ2-6; tentative D call: TRBD2 (6 bases). V shed 11 bases and J shed 4 bases, with 9 bases lying between them. There are 12 residues in the CDR3. Germline CDR1 and CDR2: KGHSH and LQKENI. CDR3 in DNA: TGTGCCGGAGGGGACGGGGCCAACGTCCTGACTTTC. This gives the protein CAGGDGANVLTF.

The V gene is TRBV4-3, the J gene TRBJ2-3; 9 bases fit TRBD1. This CDR3 spans 15 amino acids. Germline V lookup: CDR1 LGHNA, CDR2 YSLEER. The J segment lost 6 bases and the V segment lost 0 bases, leaving 4 bases of the junction unmatched. DNA for the CDR3: TGCGCCAGCAGCCAAGATACAGGGGGCAGGGATACGCAGTATTTT. Translating gives CASSQDTGGRDTQYF.

V gene TRBV10-1 combines with J gene TRBJ2-7; 10 nucleotides line up with TRBD2. V gave up 4 bases and J gave up 7 bases; unmatched junction bases: 7. The V gene's germline CDR1 is WNHNN and CDR2 SYGVQD (reference sequence). This CDR3 spans 14 amino acids. The DNA for the CDR3 is TGCGCCAGCAGTGCCGGGACTAGCGAGACGGAGCAGTACTTC. Its translation: CASSAGTSETEQYF.

The chain has TRBV2 and TRBJ1-1; TRBD1 matches at 7 bases. The ends lost 6 bases at V and 1 base at J; junction bases unmatched: 8. This CDR3 has 15 residues. Per germline, CDR1 SNHLY and CDR2 FYNNEI. The CDR3 DNA sequence: TGTGCCAGCAGAGGACAGGTCGTTTCGAACACTGAAGCTTTCTTT. This translates into CASRGQVVSNTEAFF.

The gene calls are TRBV4-1 and TRBJ1-5, with unresolved D. Germline assignment: CDR1 MGHRA and CDR2 YSYEKL. This CDR3 region has 10 residues. With 6 bases removed from V and 5 bases from J, the gap between germline ends came to 2 bases. This chain's CDR3 is CASRYQPQHF. The CDR3 region has the DNA TGCGCCAGCAGATATCAGCCCCAGCATTTT.

The chain carries TRBV10-3 and TRBJ2-7; D call uncertain. The CDR3 has 15 residues. Germline assignment: CDR1 ENHRY and CDR2 SYGVKD. Trimming stripped 2 bases from V and 0 bases from J, with 11 bases between. CDR3 amino acids: CAISEETASSYEQYF. The CDR3, as DNA: TGTGCCATCAGTGAGGAGACCGCGAGCTCCTACGAGCAGTACTTC.

The V call is TRBV29-1, the J call TRBJ2-2; 12 bases match TRBD1. This CDR3 spans 14 amino acids. Germline CDR1 is SQVTM and CDR2 is ANQGSEA. With V trimmed by 4 bases and J by 6 bases, 3 bases remained unmatched. DNA for the CDR3: TGCAGCGTTGTAAGGGACAGGGGGCCCGGGGAGCTGTTTTTT. Protein product: CSVVRDRGPGELFF.

A remark on this clone: Other DNA sequences in this specimen translate into the identical CDR3. The CDR3 region has the DNA TGCGCCAGCAGCCGCGGGCTCAACTATGGCTACACCTTC. Its translation: CASSRGLNYGYTF. The rearrangement links TRBV4-1 to TRBJ1-2; unclear D gene. The V end lost 4 bases, the J end lost 2 bases, and 8 bases lay between the germline ends. The CDR3 covers 13 residues. Germline V gives CDR1 MGHRA, CDR2 YSYEKL.

This chain links TRBV19 with TRBJ1-2; D not certain. Germline values: CDR1 LNHDA, CDR2 SQIVND (reference sequence). The CDR3 covers 15 residues. The germline V and J ends were trimmed by 5 bases and 8 bases, with 21 bases remaining between them. The CDR3 DNA follows: TGTGCCAGTAGTTCGCCTGGAGGACCGCAAAGGGGCTACACCTTC. Residues: CASSSPGGPQRGYTF. The complete variable domain, with remaining parts taken from reference TRBV19 and TRBJ1-2, reads DGGITQSPKYLFRKEGQNVTLSCEQNLNHDAMYWYRQDPGQGLRLIYYSQIVNDFQKGDIAEGYSVSREKKESFPLTVTSAQKNPTAFYLCASSSPGGPQRGYTFGSGTRLTVV.

Points on this clone: The same CDR3 is also encoded by other DNA sequences in this sample. The genes are TRBV5-1 and TRBJ2-2, with TRBD1 matching 7 bases. This CDR3 is 15 amino acids long. The germline gives CDR1 SGHRS, CDR2 YFSETQ. Unmatched junction bases numbered 3, after V lost 4 bases and J lost 0 bases. CDR3 DNA sequence: TGCGCCAGCAGCGCCGGGACAGCGAACACCGGGGAGCTGTTTTTT. Its protein is CASSAGTANTGELFF.